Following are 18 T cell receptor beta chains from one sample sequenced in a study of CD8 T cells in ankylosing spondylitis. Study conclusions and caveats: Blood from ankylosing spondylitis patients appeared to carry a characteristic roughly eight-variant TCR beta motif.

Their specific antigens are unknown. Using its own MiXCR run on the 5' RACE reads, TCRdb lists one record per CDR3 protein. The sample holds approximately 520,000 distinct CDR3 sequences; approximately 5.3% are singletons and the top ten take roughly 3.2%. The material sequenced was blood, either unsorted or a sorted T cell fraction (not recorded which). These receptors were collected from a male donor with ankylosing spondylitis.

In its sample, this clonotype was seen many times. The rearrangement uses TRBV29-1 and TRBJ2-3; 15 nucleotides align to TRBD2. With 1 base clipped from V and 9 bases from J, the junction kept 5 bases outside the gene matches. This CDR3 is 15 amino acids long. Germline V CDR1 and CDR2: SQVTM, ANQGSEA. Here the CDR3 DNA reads TGCAGCGTTGAAGCTCTCGGGACTAGCGGGGGGACGCAGTATTTT. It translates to CSVEALGTSGGTQYF.

The CDR3: CATSRGGGRHLENEQFF. The CDR3, as DNA: TGTGCCACCAGCAGAGGGGGGGGCAGGCACTTGGAAAATGAGCAGTTCTTC. V usage is TRBV15 and J usage is TRBJ2-1; possible D gene TRBD2, 7 bases. Trimming removed 1 base from V and 7 bases from J, with 20 bases in between. Germline CDR1 reads LNHNV; CDR2 reads YYDKDF (reference sequence). This CDR3 is built from 17 residues. The full variable domain, with the rest looked up from reference TRBV15 and TRBJ2-1, is DAMVIQNPRYQVTQFGKPVTLSCSQTLNHNVMYWYQQKSSQAPKLLFHYYDKDFNNEADTPDNFQSRRPNTSFCFLDIRSPGLGDTAMYLCATSRGGGRHLENEQFFGPGTRLTVL.

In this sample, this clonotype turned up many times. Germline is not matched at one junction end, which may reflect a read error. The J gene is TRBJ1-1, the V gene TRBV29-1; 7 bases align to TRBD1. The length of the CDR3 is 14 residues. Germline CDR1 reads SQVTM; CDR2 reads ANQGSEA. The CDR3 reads CSFEGTDMNTEAFF. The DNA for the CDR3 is TGCAGCTTTGAGGGGACAGATATGAACACTGAAGCTTTCTTT.

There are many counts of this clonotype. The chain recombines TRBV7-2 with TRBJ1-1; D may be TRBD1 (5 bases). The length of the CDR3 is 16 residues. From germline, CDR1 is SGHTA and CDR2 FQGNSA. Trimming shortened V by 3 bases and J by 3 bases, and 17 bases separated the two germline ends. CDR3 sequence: CASSFSAGGVDTEAFF. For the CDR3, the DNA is TGTGCCAGCAGCTTCTCTGCGGGGGGAGTGGACACTGAAGCTTTCTTT.

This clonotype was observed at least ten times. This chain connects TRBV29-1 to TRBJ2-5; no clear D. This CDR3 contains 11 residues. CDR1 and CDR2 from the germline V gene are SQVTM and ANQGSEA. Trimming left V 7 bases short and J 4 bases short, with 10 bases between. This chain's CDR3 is CSALLVETQYF. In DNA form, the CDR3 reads TGCAGCGCCTTATTGGTAGAGACCCAGTACTTC. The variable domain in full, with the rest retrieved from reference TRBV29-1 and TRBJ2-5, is SAVISQKPSRDICQRGTSLTIQCQVDSQVTMMFWYRQQPGQSLTLIATANQGSEATYESGFVIDKFPISRPNLTFSTLTVSNMSPEDSSIYLCSALLVETQYFGPGTRLLVL.

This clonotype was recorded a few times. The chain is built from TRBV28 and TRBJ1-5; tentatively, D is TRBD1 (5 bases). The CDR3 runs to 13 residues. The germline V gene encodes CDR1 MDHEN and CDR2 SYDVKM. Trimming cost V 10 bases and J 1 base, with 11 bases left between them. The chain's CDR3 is CATFTGSNQPQHF. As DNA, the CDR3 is TGTGCCACATTTACAGGCAGCAATCAGCCCCAGCATTTT.

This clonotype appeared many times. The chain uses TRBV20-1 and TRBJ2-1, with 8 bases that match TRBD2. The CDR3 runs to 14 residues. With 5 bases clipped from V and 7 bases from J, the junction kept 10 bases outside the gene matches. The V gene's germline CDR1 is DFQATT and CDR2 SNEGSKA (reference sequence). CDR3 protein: CSAVRGGRSNEQFF. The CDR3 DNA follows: TGCAGTGCTGTCCGGGGGGGCCGGTCGAATGAGCAGTTCTTC.

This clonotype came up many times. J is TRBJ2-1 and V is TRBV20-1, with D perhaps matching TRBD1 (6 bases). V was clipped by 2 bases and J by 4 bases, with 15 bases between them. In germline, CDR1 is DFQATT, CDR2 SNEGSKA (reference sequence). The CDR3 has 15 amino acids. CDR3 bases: TGCAGTGCTAGACACAGGGAATTGACTTACAATGAGCAGTTCTTC. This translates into CSARHRELTYNEQFF.

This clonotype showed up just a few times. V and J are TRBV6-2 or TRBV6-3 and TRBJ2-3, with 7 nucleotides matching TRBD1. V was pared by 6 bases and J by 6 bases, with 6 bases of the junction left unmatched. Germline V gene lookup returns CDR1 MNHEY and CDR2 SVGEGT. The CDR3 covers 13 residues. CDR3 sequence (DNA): TGTGCCAGCAGACATCTACAGGGGGATACGCAGTATTTT. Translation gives CASRHLQGDTQYF.

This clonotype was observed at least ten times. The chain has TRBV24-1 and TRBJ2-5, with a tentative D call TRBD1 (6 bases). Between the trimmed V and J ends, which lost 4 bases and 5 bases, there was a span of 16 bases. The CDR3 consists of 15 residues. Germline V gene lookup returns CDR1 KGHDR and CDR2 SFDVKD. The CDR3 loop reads CATSDLTGFGETQYF. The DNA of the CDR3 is TGTGCCACCAGTGACCTGACAGGATTCGGGGAGACCCAGTACTTC.

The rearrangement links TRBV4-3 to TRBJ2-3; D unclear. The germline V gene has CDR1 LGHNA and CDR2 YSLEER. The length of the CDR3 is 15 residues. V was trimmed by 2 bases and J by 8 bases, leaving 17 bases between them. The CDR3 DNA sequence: TGCGCCAGCAGCCAAAGTACCGCGGCCCCGGGTACGCAGTATTTT. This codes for CASSQSTAAPGTQYF.

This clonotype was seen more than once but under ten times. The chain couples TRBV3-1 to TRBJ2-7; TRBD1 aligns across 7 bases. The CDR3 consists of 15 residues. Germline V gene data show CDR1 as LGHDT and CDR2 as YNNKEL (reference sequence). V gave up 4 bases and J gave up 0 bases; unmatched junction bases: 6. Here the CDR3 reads CASSPGRGFSYEQYF. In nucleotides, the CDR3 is TGTGCCAGCAGCCCAGGCAGGGGGTTCTCCTACGAGCAGTACTTC.

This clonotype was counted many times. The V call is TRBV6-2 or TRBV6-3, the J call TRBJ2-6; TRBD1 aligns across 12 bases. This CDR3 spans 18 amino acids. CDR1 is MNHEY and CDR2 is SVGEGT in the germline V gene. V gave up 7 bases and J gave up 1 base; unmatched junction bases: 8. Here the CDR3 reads CASNQTGQGASGANVLTF. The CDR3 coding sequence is TGTGCCAGCAACCAAACGGGACAGGGGGCGTCTGGGGCCAACGTCCTGACTTTC.

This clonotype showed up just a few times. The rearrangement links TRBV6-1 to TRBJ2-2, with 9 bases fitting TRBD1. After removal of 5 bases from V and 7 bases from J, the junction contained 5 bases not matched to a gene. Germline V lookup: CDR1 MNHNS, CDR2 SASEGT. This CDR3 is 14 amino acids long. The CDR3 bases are TGTGCCAGCAGTCAAACAGGGGGCGACGGGGAGCTGTTTTTT. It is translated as CASSQTGGDGELFF.

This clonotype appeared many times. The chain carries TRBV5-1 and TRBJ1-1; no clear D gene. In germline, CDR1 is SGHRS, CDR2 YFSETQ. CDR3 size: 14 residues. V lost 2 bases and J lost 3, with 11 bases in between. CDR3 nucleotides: TGCGCCAGCAGCTTTTTGCAGCTAGACACTGAAGCTTTCTTT. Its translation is CASSFLQLDTEAFF.

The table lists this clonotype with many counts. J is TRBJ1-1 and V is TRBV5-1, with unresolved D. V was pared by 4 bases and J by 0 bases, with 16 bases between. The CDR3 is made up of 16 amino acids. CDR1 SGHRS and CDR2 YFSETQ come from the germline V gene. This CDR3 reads CASSQQPGTMNTEAFF. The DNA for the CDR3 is TGCGCCAGCAGCCAACAACCAGGAACCATGAACACTGAAGCTTTCTTT.

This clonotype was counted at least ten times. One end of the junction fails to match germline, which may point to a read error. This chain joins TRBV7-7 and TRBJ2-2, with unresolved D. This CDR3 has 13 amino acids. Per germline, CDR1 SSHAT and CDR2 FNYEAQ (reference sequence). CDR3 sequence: CASSLGSPGELFF. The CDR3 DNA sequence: TGTGCTAGCAGCTTAGGTTCCCCCGGGGAGCTGTTTTTT.

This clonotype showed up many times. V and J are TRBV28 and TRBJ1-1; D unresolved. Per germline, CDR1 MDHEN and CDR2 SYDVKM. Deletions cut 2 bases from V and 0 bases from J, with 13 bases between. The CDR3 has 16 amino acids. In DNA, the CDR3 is TGTGCCAGCAGTTTACACCTCTTATCTGTGAACACTGAAGCTTTCTTT. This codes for CASSLHLLSVNTEAFF.